This T cell receptor (beta chain) stems from a study of T cell repertoires in cytomegalovirus infection. As for the study in general: Public TCR beta signature analysis indicated the presence of both CMV infection and matching HLA type.

A note on this clonotype: What it binds is unknown.

Looked up from germline, CDR1 is MDHEN and CDR2 is SYDVKM. V trimming: 4 bases; J trimming: 6 bases; junction bases outside the gene matches: 6. The CDR3 has 15 residues. Study observations and caveats: Accumulated public TCR beta family frequency recognized individuals carrying CMV together with the relevant HLA.

TCRdb reanalysed the reads using MiXCR and keeps one entry per CDR3 protein. The table shows a few hundred thousand distinct CDR3 sequences, with about 26% occurring only once. The V and J genes are TRBV28 and TRBJ2-1; TRBD2 matches at 10 bases. The TCR comes from a human donor in good health (CMV status not recorded). Some clones in this sample may be carry-over from other donors' samples. Sequencing was carried out using PBMCs. The CDR3 DNA sequence: TGTGCCAGCAGTTCCAGCGGGAGGGGGTCCAATGAGCAGTTCTTC. Translating it yields CASSSSGRGSNEQFF.